The 24 T cell receptor beta chains presented below share a single source sample, sequenced in a study of T cell responses to AZD1222 COVID-19 vaccine. The repertoire was sequenced with immunoSEQ multiplex PCR; TCRdb's copy has only in-frame clones and lacks some. The profile covers 95,000 to 150,000 clones, with roughly nine tenths appearing a single time and under 4% taken by the ten largest. The sequencing here drew on peripheral blood, taken on day 0 of AZD1222 vaccination. These receptors all stem from an adult in good health.

This CDR3 reads CASSQVGQGEGYTF. The CDR3 DNA sequence: TGCGCCAGCAGCCAAGTAGGACAGGGAGAAGGCTACACCTTC. This chain joins TRBV4-1 and TRBJ1-2; 8 bases align to TRBD1. The CDR3 sequence is 14 residues long. With V trimmed by 1 base and J by 8 bases, 6 bases remained unmatched. Germline V CDR1 and CDR2: MGHRA, YSYEKL.

V and J are TRBV9 and TRBJ2-3, with 8 bases that match TRBD2. This CDR3 has 16 amino acids. V shed 3 bases, J shed 8 bases, and the junction held 14 bases outside the gene matches. The germline V gene has CDR1 SGDLS and CDR2 YYNGEE. The CDR3 DNA reads TGTGCCAGCAGCGCCTCCGGGGGGGCCGTTATGGGTACGCAGTATTTT. This gives the protein CASSASGGAVMGTQYF.

This rearrangement joins TRBV28 to TRBJ2-7, with D maybe TRBD1 (6 bases). The CDR3 runs to 17 residues. Germline CDR1 reads MDHEN; CDR2 reads SYDVKM. Trimming stripped 8 bases from V and 3 bases from J, with 26 bases between. The CDR3 DNA reads as TGTGCCAGCGAAGAGGGAGCACGCAGGGGTTCGGTCTACGAGCAGTACTTC. This gives the protein CASEEGARRGSVYEQYF.

The V and J genes are TRBV5-4 and TRBJ2-5; TRBD2 might be the D (5 bases). The CDR3 runs 13 residues. Trimming shortened V by 4 bases and J by 5 bases, and 12 bases separated the two germline ends. Germline V gives CDR1 SGHNT, CDR2 YYREEE (reference sequence). The DNA of the CDR3 is TGTGCCAGCAGCCCGGACTCGTGGGAGACCCAGTACTTC. Protein: CASSPDSWETQYF.

The J gene is TRBJ2-7, the V gene TRBV29-1, with D possibly called TRBD1 or TRBD2 (6 bases each). V lost 0 bases, J lost 6 bases, and 12 bases lay in between. In germline, CDR1 is SQVTM, CDR2 ANQGSEA. The CDR3 loop spans 13 amino acids. The chain's CDR3 is CSVEEQRGVEQYF. CDR3 DNA: TGCAGCGTTGAAGAACAGAGGGGGGTCGAGCAGTACTTC.

The genes are TRBV6-2 or TRBV6-3 and TRBJ2-1, with D possibly being TRBD1 (6 bases). There are 13 residues in the CDR3. Trimming stripped 1 base from V and 7 bases from J, with 8 bases between. Germline CDR1 is MNHEY and CDR2 is SVGEGT. For the CDR3, the DNA is TGTGCCAGCAGTTACTACAGGGAGAATGAGCAGTTCTTC. This gives the protein CASSYYRENEQFF.

The chain couples TRBV10-3 to TRBJ2-7; 14 bases align to TRBD2. With 4 bases clipped from V and 7 bases from J, the junction kept 18 bases outside the gene matches. Germline V CDR1 and CDR2: ENHRY, SYGVKD. The CDR3 contains 19 residues. DNA of the CDR3: TGTGCCATCAGTGCTCCGGGACTAGCGGGAGACTTCGCAACGGGGGAGCAGTACTTC. Its translation: CAISAPGLAGDFATGEQYF.

The chain joins TRBV5-1 to TRBJ2-7; 12 bases align to TRBD2. V lost 1 base to trimming and J lost 2 bases; unmatched junction nucleotides: 10. Germline CDR1 SGHRS, CDR2 YFSETQ. The CDR3 totals 18 residues. The CDR3 DNA reads TGCGCCAGCAGCTTGATAGGGGCGACTAGCGGGAGCCCCTACGAGCAGTACTTC. Its protein product is CASSLIGATSGSPYEQYF.

The chain joins TRBV24-1 to TRBJ2-7, with D unresolved. V shed 2 bases and J shed 2 bases, with 12 bases lying between them. Germline V gives CDR1 KGHDR, CDR2 SFDVKD. The CDR3 consists of 15 residues. CDR3 protein: CATSDSATGTYEQYF. DNA of the CDR3: TGTGCCACCAGTGATTCAGCTACCGGTACCTACGAGCAGTACTTC.

The chain couples TRBV11-2 to TRBJ2-7; maybe TRBD1 (5 bases). From germline, CDR1 is SGHAT and CDR2 FQNNGV. Trimming took 3 bases from V and 0 from J, leaving 15 bases between them. The CDR3 extends over 16 amino acids. The chain's CDR3 is CASSFGSGIPSYEQYF. In nucleotides, the CDR3 is TGTGCCAGCAGCTTCGGCTCAGGGATCCCCTCCTACGAGCAGTACTTC.

This chain uses TRBV7-9 with TRBJ2-7, with 8 nucleotides matching TRBD1. Losses at the gene ends were 3 bases for V and 11 bases for J; bases not matched to a gene: 3. Germline loops: CDR1 SEHNR, CDR2 FQNEAQ (reference sequence). CDR3 length: 11 residues. The CDR3 spells CASSLDRVKYF. The CDR3 DNA is TGTGCCAGCAGCTTGGACAGGGTCAAGTACTTC.

The genes are TRBV28 and TRBJ2-1; D remains unclear. V lost 2 bases to trimming and J lost 8 bases, with 19 bases between them. Germline CDR1 MDHEN, CDR2 SYDVKM. This CDR3 has 16 amino acids. The CDR3 DNA is TGTGCCAGCAGTTTAAAAGCTAGAAGTCTCCCCGATGAGCAGTTCTTC. Protein: CASSLKARSLPDEQFF. Looking up the rest from reference TRBV28 and TRBJ2-1 gives the full variable domain: DVKVTQSSRYLVKRTGEKVFLECVQDMDHENMFWYRQDPGLGLRLIYFSYDVKMKEKGDIPEGYSVSREKKERFSLILESASTNQTSMYLCASSLKARSLPDEQFFGPGTRLTVL.

The J gene is TRBJ1-6, the V gene TRBV30; D is possibly TRBD1 (6 bases). The V gene's germline CDR1 is GTSNPN and CDR2 SVGIG (reference sequence). V dropped 3 bases and J dropped 10 bases, with 19 bases sitting between them. This CDR3 contains 15 residues. CDR3 DNA: TGTGCCTGGAGGGAACCGGGACAAAGAGGCTCACCCCTCCACTTT. It encodes CAWREPGQRGSPLHF.

The gene calls are TRBV29-1 and TRBJ1-2; tentatively, D is TRBD1 (6 bases). CDR1 is SQVTM and CDR2 is ANQGSEA in the germline V gene. The CDR3 loop spans 12 amino acids. Trimming removed 5 bases at V and 2 bases at J, with 9 bases between. This chain's CDR3 is CSVPGTNYGYTF. The DNA of the CDR3 is TGCAGCGTTCCCGGGACAAACTATGGCTACACCTTC.

The chain employs TRBV3-1 (or the pseudogene TRBV3-2) and TRBJ2-7; D not certain. CDR1 and CDR2 from the germline V gene are LGHDT and YNNKEL (reference sequence). V gave up 0 bases and J gave up 4 bases, with 16 bases separating them. This CDR3 has 16 amino acids. The CDR3: CASSQDVSTDTYEQYF. For the CDR3, the DNA is TGTGCCAGCAGCCAAGACGTGAGTACTGACACGTACGAGCAGTACTTC.

This chain links TRBV29-1 with TRBJ1-2; D unresolved. The V gene lost 6 bases and the J gene lost 6 bases, with 11 bases spanning the gap. This CDR3 comprises 11 residues. Germline V lookup: CDR1 SQVTM, CDR2 ANQGSEA. The CDR3 spells CSVRFGDGYTF. CDR3 coding DNA: TGCAGCGTCCGATTTGGCGATGGCTACACCTTC.

The chain recombines TRBV11-2 with TRBJ2-7; the D is unclear. V lost 5 bases and J 3 bases, leaving 14 bases between the germline ends. The germline CDR1 and CDR2 sequences are SGHAT and FQNNGV. This CDR3 is 14 amino acids long. CDR3 sequence: CASSPVVFGYEQYF. In DNA form, the CDR3 reads TGTGCCAGCAGCCCAGTCGTTTTCGGCTACGAGCAGTACTTC.

The V call is TRBV6-2 or TRBV6-3, the J call TRBJ2-7; D gene unclear. The CDR3 is made up of 13 amino acids. Between the trimmed V and J ends, which lost 0 bases and 0 bases, there was a span of 3 bases. Germline-derived CDR1 and CDR2 are MNHEY and SVGEGT. The CDR3 nucleotides read TGTGCCAGCAGTTACTCAGGCTCCTACGAGCAGTACTTC. Translation gives CASSYSGSYEQYF.

J is TRBJ1-5 and V is TRBV6-2 or TRBV6-3, with no clear D. V was cut by 2 bases and J by 4 bases, with 9 bases left in between. Germline V gives CDR1 MNHEY, CDR2 SVGEGT. This CDR3 has 14 residues. The CDR3 DNA reads TGTGCCAGCAGTTACACCCGGGGTAATCAGCCCCAGCATTTT. This sequence encodes CASSYTRGNQPQHF.

The chain employs TRBV4-1 and TRBJ2-7, with D unclear. V was trimmed by 4 bases and J by 7 bases, leaving 20 bases between them. Germline V gene data show CDR1 as MGHRA and CDR2 as YSYEKL. There are 15 residues in the CDR3. The CDR3 is CASSPGPLGHGEQYF. DNA of the CDR3: TGCGCCAGCAGCCCCGGCCCCCTGGGTCACGGAGAGCAGTACTTC.

This chain connects TRBV2 to TRBJ2-5, with D possibly matching TRBD2 (6 bases). V lost 1 base and J 4 bases, leaving 13 bases between the germline ends. Per germline, CDR1 SNHLY and CDR2 FYNNEI. The CDR3 sequence is 15 residues long. CDR3 coding DNA: TGTGCCAGCAGTGAAGGGGGGAGGTTGGTAGAGACCCAGTACTTC. Its translation: CASSEGGRLVETQYF.

V is TRBV9 and J is TRBJ1-3; possibly TRBD1 for D (5 bases). This CDR3 region has 15 residues. The germline V and J ends were trimmed by 4 bases and 0 bases, with 11 bases remaining between them. CDR1 is SGDLS, CDR2 YYNGEE, per germline. This chain's CDR3 is CASSPGAGSGNTIYF. CDR3 DNA: TGTGCCAGCAGCCCCGGGGCGGGCTCTGGAAACACCATATATTTT.

J is TRBJ1-4 and V is TRBV14; D gene uncertain. Germline loops: CDR1 SGHDN, CDR2 FVKESK. V was pared by 1 base and J by 6 bases, with 3 bases between. The CDR3 length is 12 residues. CDR3 nucleotides: TGTGCCAGCAGCCAAGCTTATGAAAAACTGTTTTTT. Encoded protein: CASSQAYEKLFF.

The chain links TRBV19 to TRBJ2-7; 12 nucleotides match TRBD2. After removal of 5 bases from V and 2 bases from J, the junction contained 10 bases not matched to a gene. CDR1 and CDR2 from the germline V gene are LNHDA and SQIVND (reference sequence). The CDR3 has 17 amino acids. Written as DNA, the CDR3 is TGTGCCAGTAGTCTTACGGCTAGCGGGAGGGCCCCCTACGAGCAGTACTTC. This codes for CASSLTASGRAPYEQYF.